Here is one TCR beta chain with its context. Its antigen is undetermined. Time point specified: newly diagnosed GD, antithyroid drugs for less than 3 months. PBMCs were the source of the RNA used for TCR sequencing. This CDR3 comprises 12 residues. Germline V gene sequence: CDR1 MDHEN, CDR2 SYDVKM. Arm-PCR of CDR3 regions and iRepertoire HTBI primers were used to build TCR beta libraries. TCRdb reanalysed the multiplex PCR reads using MiXCR and keeps one entry per CDR3 protein. Among 410,000 or so distinct CDR3 sequences listed, 14% to 15% were seen once. This specimen belongs to a study of regulatory T cells in long-lasting Graves disease. The study's findings and limits: Favored usage of TRBV28, TRBJ1-2 and TRBJ2-5 was recorded in persistent disease.

The sample was also reused in another study, on T cells in Graves' hyperthyroidism and ophthalmopathy. That report notes: Uncontrolled infection, other autoimmune disease, pregnancy or lactation led to exclusion.

The gene calls are TRBV28 and TRBJ1-2, with D possibly matching TRBD1 (5 bases). The sample in question was peripheral blood mononuclear cells (PBMCs), obtained at new diagnosis, from a patient treated with antithyroid drugs. This sequence was found in a woman aged 25 to 39 with Graves disease. The CDR3, as DNA: TGTGCTGTCGCGGGGGGTAGCTATGGCTACACCTTC. Protein: CAVAGGSYGYTF.